The 24 T cell receptor beta chains below were found in one sample sequenced in a study of T cell changes during pregnancy in multiple sclerosis. TCRdb keeps only in-frame clones here, not all; method: immunoSEQ multiplex PCR. Of 35,000 to 45,000 clones in the sample, approximately 91% were seen once. This specimen was CD4+ T cells from peripheral blood mononuclear cells, taken after pregnancy. The receptors were sampled from a female donor in good health, enrolled as a control in a pregnancy study.

This chain connects TRBV19 to TRBJ2-2; 9 positions agree with TRBD1. The J segment lost 5 bases and the V segment lost 7 bases, leaving 5 bases of the junction unmatched. Germline assignment: CDR1 LNHDA and CDR2 SQIVND (reference sequence). This CDR3 region has 14 residues. The CDR3 nucleotides are TGTGCCAGTACCCGGGACAGGGCTACCGGGGAGCTGTTTTTT. Translating it yields CASTRDRATGELFF.

The chain couples TRBV7-3 to TRBJ2-5; 10 nucleotides line up with TRBD1. The CDR3 runs 15 residues. CDR1 and CDR2 (germline): SGHTA, FQGTGA. The ends lost 4 bases at V and 5 bases at J; junction bases unmatched: 7. The CDR3 DNA follows: TGTGCCAGCAGCTCCCGACAGGGGGCAGGGGAGACCCAGTACTTC. Amino acid sequence: CASSSRQGAGETQYF. Using reference TRBV7-3 and TRBJ2-5 for the parts outside the CDR3, the full variable domain is GAGVSQTPSNKVTEKGKYVELRCDPISGHTALYWYRQSLGQGPEFLIYFQGTGAADDSGLPNDRFFAVRPEGSVSTLKIQRTERGDSAVYLCASSSRQGAGETQYFGPGTRLLVL.

This sequence joins TRBV28 and TRBJ2-1; D gene ambiguous. The CDR3 is 12 residues long. Germline lookup yields CDR1 MDHEN and CDR2 SYDVKM. Deletions cut 2 bases from V and 8 bases from J, with 7 bases between. The CDR3: CASSLGPYEQFF. The CDR3 DNA sequence: TGTGCCAGCAGTTTAGGCCCGTATGAGCAGTTCTTC.

V is TRBV4-2 and J is TRBJ1-1, with D maybe TRBD1 (6 bases). Looked up from germline, CDR1 is LGHNA and CDR2 is YNFKEQ. The CDR3 runs 14 residues. V lost 0 bases and J lost 8, with 13 bases in between. The CDR3 protein is CASSQDGGRREAFF. DNA of the CDR3: TGTGCCAGCAGCCAAGACGGGGGGCGCAGAGAAGCTTTCTTT.

CDR3 region: CARSLVERTGEPGELFF. The CDR3, as DNA: TGTGCCAGAAGCTTGGTGGAAAGGACAGGGGAGCCCGGGGAGCTGTTTTTT. The V gene is TRBV5-3, the J gene TRBJ2-2, with 9 bases that match TRBD1. Being an ORF, TRBV5-3 has a function that is uncertain. This CDR3 has 17 residues. Losses at the gene ends were 0 bases for V and 6 bases for J; bases not matched to a gene: 9.

This clone has just one count. The V gene is TRBV11-3, the J gene TRBJ2-1; weak D call: TRBD2 (7 bases). Germline V gene sequence: CDR1 SGHNT, CDR2 YENEEA. V was trimmed by 0 bases and J by 13 bases, leaving 13 bases between them. The CDR3 runs to 13 residues. CDR3 region: CASSLDGGGPQFF. In DNA, the CDR3 is TGTGCCAGCAGCTTAGATGGGGGGGGGCCTCAGTTCTTC.

This clone was recorded once. The chain combines TRBV5-8 with TRBJ2-1; D is perhaps TRBD2 (5 bases). There are 15 residues in the CDR3. The germline gives CDR1 SGHTS, CDR2 YDEGEE. Trimming shortened V by 5 bases and J by 0 bases, and 12 bases separated the two germline ends. CDR3 region: CASREDSGSYNEQFF. The DNA for the CDR3 is TGTGCCAGCAGGGAGGACTCCGGCTCCTACAATGAGCAGTTCTTC.

This chain links TRBV7-9 with TRBJ1-5; 12 positions match TRBD1. CDR3 length equals 18 residues. V was clipped by 1 base and J by 3 bases; unmatched bases: 7. Looked up from germline, CDR1 is SEHNR and CDR2 is FQNEAQ (reference sequence). CDR3 sequence: CASSLEAPGQGANQPQHF. As DNA, the CDR3 is TGTGCCAGCAGCTTAGAAGCGCCGGGACAGGGGGCCAATCAGCCCCAGCATTTT.

This clone was seen only once. V usage is TRBV6-5 and J usage is TRBJ1-2; no definite D call. This CDR3 region has 15 residues. V shed 6 bases and J shed 4 bases, with 18 bases lying between them. CDR1 is MNHEY and CDR2 is SVGAGI in the germline V gene. The CDR3 DNA reads TGTGCCAGCAGACAACCCCGACGGGAGGTCTATGGCTACACCTTC. Protein product: CASRQPRREVYGYTF.

The rearrangement links TRBV9 to TRBJ2-2, with D perhaps matching TRBD1 (6 bases). Looked up from germline, CDR1 is SGDLS and CDR2 is YYNGEE. The CDR3 runs to 15 residues. V was cut by 4 bases and J by 1 base, with 11 bases left in between. The CDR3 region is CASSPGQKNTGELFF. CDR3 coding DNA: TGTGCCAGCAGCCCTGGACAGAAGAACACCGGGGAGCTGTTTTTT.

The chain joins TRBV19 to TRBJ1-4; 8 nucleotides align to TRBD1. Trimming removed 6 bases from V and 8 bases from J; junction bases left unmatched: 8. CDR3 size: 14 residues. CDR1 and CDR2 (germline): LNHDA, SQIVND (reference sequence). CDR3 coding DNA: TGTGCCAGTAGAGCCACAGGGGGAGGAGAAAAACTGTTTTTT. Amino acids: CASRATGGGEKLFF.

This chain connects TRBV28 to TRBJ2-1; D is possibly TRBD2 (7 bases). Trimming stripped 6 bases from V and 5 bases from J, with 17 bases between. The CDR3 length is 15 residues. From germline, CDR1 is MDHEN and CDR2 SYDVKM. The CDR3 sequence: CASSGRGGADNEQFF. CDR3 nucleotides: TGTGCCAGCAGCGGAAGGGGGGGGGCGGACAATGAGCAGTTCTTC.

This chain joins TRBV5-1 and TRBJ2-3, with 10 bases lining up with TRBD2. Germline loops: CDR1 SGHRS, CDR2 YFSETQ. CDR3 length equals 14 residues. The trim removed 8 bases at V and 4 bases at J, leaving 7 bases unmatched. CDR3 in DNA: TGCGCCAGGCCCCCTAGCGGGAGCTCAGATACGCAGTATTTT. It codes for CARPPSGSSDTQYF.

The CDR3 nucleotides read TGTGCCAGCAAGGTGGACAGGGCTAATGAAAAACTGTTTTTT. It yields the protein CASKVDRANEKLFF. V and J are TRBV6-1 and TRBJ1-4; 8 bases align to TRBD1. The CDR3 extends over 14 amino acids. Losses at the gene ends were 7 bases for V and 3 bases for J; bases not matched to a gene: 4. The V gene's germline CDR1 is MNHNS and CDR2 SASEGT.

V and J are TRBV7-3 and TRBJ2-2; D remains ambiguous. V dropped 6 bases and J dropped 1 base, with 9 bases sitting between them. This CDR3 is 14 amino acids long. Germline CDR1 and CDR2: SGHTA and FQGTGA. CDR3 coding DNA: TGTGCCAGCAGTAAGGCGGTGAACACCGGGGAGCTGTTTTTT. It specifies CASSKAVNTGELFF.

The rearrangement links TRBV4-1 to TRBJ2-7; TRBD2 matches at 9 bases. V was pared by 0 bases and J by 4 bases, with 13 bases of the junction left unmatched. The CDR3 runs to 18 residues. Germline lookup yields CDR1 MGHRA and CDR2 YSYEKL. This CDR3 reads CASSQERRRDSGGYEQYF. The CDR3 region has the DNA TGCGCCAGCAGCCAAGAAAGGCGTAGAGATAGCGGGGGTTACGAGCAGTACTTC.

V and J are TRBV2 and TRBJ2-5; D not resolved. V was cut by 7 bases and J by 5 bases, with 14 bases left in between. The CDR3 is 13 residues long. Germline assignment: CDR1 SNHLY and CDR2 FYNNEI. The DNA for the CDR3 is TGTGCCAGCAAGGTCGAATTGCGGGAGACCCAGTACTTC. Amino acid sequence: CASKVELRETQYF. Full variable domain (outside the CDR3, taken from reference TRBV2 and TRBJ2-5): EPEVTQTPSHQVTQMGQEVILRCVPISNHLYFYWYRQILGQKVEFLVSFYNNEISEKSEIFDDQFSVERPDGSNFTLKIRSTKLEDSAMYFCASKVELRETQYFGPGTRLLVL.

This clone was seen only once. The chain employs TRBV4-1 and TRBJ2-3, with 7 bases aligning to TRBD1. Trimming at V came to 3 bases and at J to 4 bases, leaving 22 bases not matched to a gene. Looked up from germline, CDR1 is MGHRA and CDR2 is YSYEKL. The CDR3 has 20 amino acids. The CDR3, as DNA: TGCGCCAGCAGCCAGTCGAGGATCCAACCGAAGACAGGGAATGCAGATACGCAGTATTTT. This encodes CASSQSRIQPKTGNADTQYF.

This CDR3 reads CAIGTGGEKLFF. The CDR3 DNA follows: TGTGCCATCGGGACAGGGGGCGAAAAACTGTTTTTT. The gene calls are TRBV10-3 and TRBJ1-4; 12 bases agree with TRBD1. This CDR3 contains 12 residues. Germline V CDR1 and CDR2: ENHRY, SYGVKD. J was trimmed by 8 bases and V by 8 bases; bases with no gene match: 0.

The chain combines TRBV5-6 with TRBJ2-7, with 8 nucleotides matching TRBD1. The CDR3 contains 16 residues. Germline trimming cut 1 base from V and 5 bases from J; bases unmatched to any gene: 11. The germline V gene has CDR1 SGHDT and CDR2 YYEEEE. CDR3 bases: TGTGCCAGCAGCTTGATCTCTGACAGGGGTGGCGACGAGCAGTACTTC. Its translation is CASSLISDRGGDEQYF. Together with reference TRBV5-6 and TRBJ2-7, the CDR3 gives the full variable domain: DAGVTQSPTHLIKTRGQQVTLRCSPKSGHDTVSWYQQALGQGPQFIFQYYEEEERQRGNFPDRFSGHQFPNYSSELNVNALLLGDSALYLCASSLISDRGGDEQYFGPGTRLTVT.

V and J are TRBV5-4 and TRBJ1-3; possibly TRBD1 for D (5 bases). V shed 2 bases and J shed 4 bases, with 10 bases lying between them. The CDR3 is 14 residues long. Germline-derived CDR1 and CDR2 are SGHNT and YYREEE (reference sequence). The CDR3 protein is CASSFAGKGNTIYF. CDR3 coding DNA: TGTGCCAGCAGCTTCGCAGGGAAAGGAAACACCATATATTTT.

V gene TRBV7-2 combines with J gene TRBJ2-5; D perhaps matches TRBD2 (6 bases). Looked up from germline, CDR1 is SGHTA and CDR2 is FQGNSA. V lost 3 bases and J lost 5, with 16 bases in between. The CDR3 extends over 15 amino acids. As DNA, the CDR3 is TGTGCCAGCAGCTTGGGGACTCTGCTTGTGGAGACCCAGTACTTC. Encoded protein: CASSLGTLLVETQYF.

The genes are TRBV6-6 and TRBJ1-4, with a weak D call TRBD1 (5 bases). The CDR3 has 15 residues. Germline CDR1 and CDR2: MNHNY and SVGAGI (reference sequence). The V end lost 6 bases, the J end lost 0 bases, and 11 bases lay between the germline ends. The CDR3 protein is CASSPGGTTNEKLFF. The CDR3, as DNA: TGTGCCAGCAGCCCGGGGGGAACAACTAATGAAAAACTGTTTTTT.

This clone came up a few times. The CDR3 DNA is TGTGCCAGTAGTATTGCTAGCGGGAGTTCGACAGATACGCAGTATTTT. Translation: CASSIASGSSTDTQYF. The chain joins TRBV19 to TRBJ2-3, with TRBD2 matching 10 bases. This CDR3 is built from 16 residues. The germline V gene has CDR1 LNHDA and CDR2 SQIVND (reference sequence). The ends lost 3 bases at V and 3 bases at J; junction bases unmatched: 6.